The sequence of this TCR beta chain was determined in a study of blood T cell repertoires in COVID-19. For the study at large: The analysed material was cDNA or gDNA that came from T cells, B-cell-depleted T cells, or PBMCs.

Measured with immunoSEQ multiplex PCR; TCRdb has only the in-frame clones, and not every one. Among approximately 340,000 clones listed, 80% to 90% were seen once. The CDR3 consists of 16 residues. The J segment lost 7 bases and the V segment lost 5 bases, leaving 8 bases of the junction unmatched. CDR1 MNHEY and CDR2 SMNVEV come from the germline V gene (reference sequence). Specimen: peripheral blood. The genes are TRBV27 and TRBJ2-2; 12 nucleotides align to TRBD2. The source is a man aged 30 to 45 with COVID-19, enrolled during active disease. The CDR3 here is CASSMLAGGPDGELFF. The CDR3 bases are TGTGCCAGCAGTATGCTAGCGGGAGGGCCGGACGGGGAGCTGTTTTTT.